This TCR beta chain was found in a study of molecular identifiers for immune sequencing clone quantification. Findings and limits, study-wide: Clones that had above 20 RNA copies took up over 99% of effector molecules but under 1% in naive cells.

TCRdb processed the PCR reads anew with MiXCR; each CDR3 protein has one entry. The sample includes 460,000 or so distinct CDR3 sequences, about 22% of them seen just once. This clonotype occurred many times. Its specificity is not known. Germline CDR1 reads SGHAT; CDR2 reads FQNNGV. With 0 bases removed from V and 1 base from J, the gap between germline ends came to 15 bases. CDR3 length equals 17 residues. The chain joins TRBV11-2 to TRBJ1-1; D possibly corresponds to TRBD1 (6 bases). The TCR sequence derives from a human donor in good health. Some libraries in this study had Jurkat cell RNA spiked in. Material: naive CD8+ T cells from blood, with Jurkat cell RNA spiked in. Subset meaning: FACS-sorted CD8+CD4-CCR7+CD45RA+ naive T cells. The CDR3 sequence is CASSLDQGGHPNTEAFF. In DNA form, the CDR3 reads TGTGCCAGCAGCTTAGATCAAGGGGGACACCCGAACACTGAAGCTTTCTTT.